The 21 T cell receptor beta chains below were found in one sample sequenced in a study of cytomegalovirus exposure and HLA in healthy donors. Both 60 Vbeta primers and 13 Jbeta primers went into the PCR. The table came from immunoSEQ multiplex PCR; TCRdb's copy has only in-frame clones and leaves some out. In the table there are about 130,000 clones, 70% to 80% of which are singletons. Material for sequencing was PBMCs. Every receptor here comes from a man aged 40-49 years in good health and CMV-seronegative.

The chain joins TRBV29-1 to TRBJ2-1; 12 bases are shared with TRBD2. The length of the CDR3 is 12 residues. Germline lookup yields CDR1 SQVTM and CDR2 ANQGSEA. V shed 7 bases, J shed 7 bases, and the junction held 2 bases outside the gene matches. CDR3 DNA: TGCAGCGCAGGACTAGCGGGGAATGAGCAGTTCTTC. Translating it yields CSAGLAGNEQFF.

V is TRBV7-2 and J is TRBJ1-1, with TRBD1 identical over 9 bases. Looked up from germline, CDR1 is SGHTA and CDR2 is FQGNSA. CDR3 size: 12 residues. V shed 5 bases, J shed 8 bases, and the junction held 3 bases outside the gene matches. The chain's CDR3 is CASSPDRGEAFF. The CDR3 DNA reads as TGTGCCAGCAGCCCGGACAGGGGCGAAGCTTTCTTT.

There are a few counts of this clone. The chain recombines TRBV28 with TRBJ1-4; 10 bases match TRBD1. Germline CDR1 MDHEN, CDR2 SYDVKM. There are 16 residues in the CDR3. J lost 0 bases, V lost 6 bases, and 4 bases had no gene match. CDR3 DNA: TGTGCCAGCAGACCCGGGACAGGGGCAACTAATGAAAAACTGTTTTTT. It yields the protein CASRPGTGATNEKLFF.

The DNA for the CDR3 is TGTGCCAGCAGCTTAGGTCTAGCTGCCTCCTACGAGCAGTACTTC. Translated, it gives CASSLGLAASYEQYF. The chain uses TRBV7-2 and TRBJ2-7; D perhaps matches TRBD2 (5 bases). Trimming took off 1 base at V and 0 bases at J, with 10 bases between the two ends. The V gene's germline CDR1 is SGHTA and CDR2 FQGNSA. The CDR3 is made up of 15 amino acids. The full variable domain, with the rest looked up from reference TRBV7-2 and TRBJ2-7, is GAGVSQSPSNKVTEKGKDVELRCDPISGHTALYWYRQSLGQGLEFLIYFQGNSAPDKSGLPSDRFSAERTGGSVSTLTIQRTQQEDSAVYLCASSLGLAASYEQYFGPGTRLTVT.

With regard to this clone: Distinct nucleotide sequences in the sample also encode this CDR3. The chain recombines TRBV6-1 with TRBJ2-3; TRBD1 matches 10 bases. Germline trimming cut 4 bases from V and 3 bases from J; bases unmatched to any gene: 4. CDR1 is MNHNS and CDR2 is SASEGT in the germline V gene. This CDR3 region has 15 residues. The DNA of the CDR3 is TGTGCCAGCAGTGGGGGACAGGGGCGGACAGATACGCAGTATTTT. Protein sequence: CASSGGQGRTDTQYF.

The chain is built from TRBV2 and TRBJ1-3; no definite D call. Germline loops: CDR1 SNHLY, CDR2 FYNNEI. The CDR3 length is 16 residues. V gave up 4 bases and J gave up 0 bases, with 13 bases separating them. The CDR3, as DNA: TGTGCCAGCAGTGGGGTCCAGGTCGTCTCTGGAAACACCATATATTTT. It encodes CASSGVQVVSGNTIYF.

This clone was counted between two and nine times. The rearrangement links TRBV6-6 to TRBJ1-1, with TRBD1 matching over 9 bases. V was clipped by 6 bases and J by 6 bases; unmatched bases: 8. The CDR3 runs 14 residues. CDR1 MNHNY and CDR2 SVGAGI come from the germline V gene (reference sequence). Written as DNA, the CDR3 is TGTGCCAGCAGCCTCCGGGACAGGGAGGCTGAAGCTTTCTTT. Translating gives CASSLRDREAEAFF.

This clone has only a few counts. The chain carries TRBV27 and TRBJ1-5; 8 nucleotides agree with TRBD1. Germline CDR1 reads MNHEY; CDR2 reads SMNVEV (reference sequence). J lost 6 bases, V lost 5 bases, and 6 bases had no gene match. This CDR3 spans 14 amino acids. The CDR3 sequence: CASSTDRAGQPQHF. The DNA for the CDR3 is TGTGCCAGCAGTACGGACAGGGCAGGTCAGCCCCAGCATTTT.

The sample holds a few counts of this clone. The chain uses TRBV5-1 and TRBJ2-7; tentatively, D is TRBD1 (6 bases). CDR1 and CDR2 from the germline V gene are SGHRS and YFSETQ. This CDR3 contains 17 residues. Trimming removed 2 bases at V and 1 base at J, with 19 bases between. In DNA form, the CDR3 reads TGCGCCAGCAGCTTAGGCCAGGGGCTAGCTAGGTCCTACGAGCAGTACTTC. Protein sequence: CASSLGQGLARSYEQYF. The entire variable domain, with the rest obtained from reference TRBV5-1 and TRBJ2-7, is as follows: KAGVTQTPRYLIKTRGQQVTLSCSPISGHRSVSWYQQTPGQGLQFLFEYFSETQRNKGNFPGRFSGRQFSNSRSEMNVSTLELGDSALYLCASSLGQGLARSYEQYFGPGTRLTVT.

CDR3 region: CASSSGQPTGELFF. CDR3 nucleotides: TGTGCCAGCAGCTCCGGACAGCCCACCGGGGAGCTGTTTTTT. J is TRBJ2-2 and V is TRBV5-5; D may be TRBD1 (6 bases). The germline V and J ends were trimmed by 3 bases and 4 bases, with 10 bases remaining between them. Germline V gives CDR1 SGHKS, CDR2 YYEKEE (reference sequence). This CDR3 comprises 14 residues.

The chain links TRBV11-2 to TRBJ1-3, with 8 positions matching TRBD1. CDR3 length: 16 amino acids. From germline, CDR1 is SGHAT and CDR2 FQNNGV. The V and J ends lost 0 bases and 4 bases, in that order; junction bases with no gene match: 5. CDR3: CASSLDRGRSGNTIYF. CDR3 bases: TGTGCCAGCAGCTTAGACAGGGGGCGGTCAGGAAACACCATATATTTT. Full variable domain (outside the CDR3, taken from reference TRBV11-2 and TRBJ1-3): EAGVAQSPRYKIIEKRQSVAFWCNPISGHATLYWYQQILGQGPKLLIQFQNNGVVDDSQLPKDRFSAERLKGVDSTLKIQPAKLEDSAVYLCASSLDRGRSGNTIYFGEGSWLTVV.

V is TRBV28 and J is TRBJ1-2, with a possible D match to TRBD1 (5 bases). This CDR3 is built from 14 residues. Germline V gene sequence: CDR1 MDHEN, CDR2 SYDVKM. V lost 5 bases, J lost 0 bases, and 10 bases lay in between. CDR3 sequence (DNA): TGTGCCAGCAGTATCTTAGGGGCTAACTATGGCTACACCTTC. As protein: CASSILGANYGYTF.

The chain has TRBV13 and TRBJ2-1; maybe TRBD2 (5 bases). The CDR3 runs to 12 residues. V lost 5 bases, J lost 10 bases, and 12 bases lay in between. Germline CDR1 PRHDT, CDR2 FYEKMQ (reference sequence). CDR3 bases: TGTGCCAGCAGCCCTCGGGGTGCGGAGCAGTTCTTC. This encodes CASSPRGAEQFF.

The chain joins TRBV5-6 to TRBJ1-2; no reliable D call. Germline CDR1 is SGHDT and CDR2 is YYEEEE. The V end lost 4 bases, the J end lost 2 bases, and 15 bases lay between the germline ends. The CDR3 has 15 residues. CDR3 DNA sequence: TGTGCCAGCAGCGGAGATACCCGGGAGAACTATGGCTACACCTTC. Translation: CASSGDTRENYGYTF.

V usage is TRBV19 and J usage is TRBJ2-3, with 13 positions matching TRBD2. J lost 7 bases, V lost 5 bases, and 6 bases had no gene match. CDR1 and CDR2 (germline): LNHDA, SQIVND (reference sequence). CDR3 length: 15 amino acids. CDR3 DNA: TGTGCCAGTAGTGTCCCGGGACTAGCGGGGAATACGCAGTATTTT. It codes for CASSVPGLAGNTQYF.

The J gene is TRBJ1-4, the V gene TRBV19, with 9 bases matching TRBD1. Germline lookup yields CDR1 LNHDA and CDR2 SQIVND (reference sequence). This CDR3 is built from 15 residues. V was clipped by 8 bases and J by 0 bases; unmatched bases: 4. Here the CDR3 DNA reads TGTGCCAGTCGGACAGGGGCCGCAACTAATGAAAAACTGTTTTTT. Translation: CASRTGAATNEKLFF.

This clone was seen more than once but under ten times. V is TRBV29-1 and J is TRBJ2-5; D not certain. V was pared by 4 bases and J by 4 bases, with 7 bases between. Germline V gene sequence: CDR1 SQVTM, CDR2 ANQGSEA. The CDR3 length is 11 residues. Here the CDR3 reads CSVVAVETQYF. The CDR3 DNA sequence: TGCAGCGTTGTTGCGGTAGAGACCCAGTACTTC.

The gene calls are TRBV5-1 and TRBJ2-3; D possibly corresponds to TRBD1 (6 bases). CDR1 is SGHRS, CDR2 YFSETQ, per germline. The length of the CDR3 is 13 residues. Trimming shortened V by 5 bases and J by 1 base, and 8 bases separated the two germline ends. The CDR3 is CASRTGGTDTQYF. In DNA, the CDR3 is TGCGCCAGCAGGACAGGCGGCACAGATACGCAGTATTTT.

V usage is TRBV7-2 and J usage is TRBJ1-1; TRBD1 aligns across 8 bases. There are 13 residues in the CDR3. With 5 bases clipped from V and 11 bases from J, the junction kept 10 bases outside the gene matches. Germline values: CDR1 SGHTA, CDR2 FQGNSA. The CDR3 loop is CASSLGQGSHAFF. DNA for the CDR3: TGTGCCAGCAGCCTTGGACAGGGTAGTCATGCTTTCTTT.

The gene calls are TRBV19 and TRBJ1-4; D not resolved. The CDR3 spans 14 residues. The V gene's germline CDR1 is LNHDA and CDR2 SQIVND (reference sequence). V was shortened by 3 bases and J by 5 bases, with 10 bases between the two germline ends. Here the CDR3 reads CASSIGGLNEKLFF. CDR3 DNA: TGTGCCAGTAGTATTGGAGGCCTGAATGAAAAACTGTTTTTT. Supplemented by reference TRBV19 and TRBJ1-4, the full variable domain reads DGGITQSPKYLFRKEGQNVTLSCEQNLNHDAMYWYRQDPGQGLRLIYYSQIVNDFQKGDIAEGYSVSREKKESFPLTVTSAQKNPTAFYLCASSIGGLNEKLFFGSGTQLSVL.

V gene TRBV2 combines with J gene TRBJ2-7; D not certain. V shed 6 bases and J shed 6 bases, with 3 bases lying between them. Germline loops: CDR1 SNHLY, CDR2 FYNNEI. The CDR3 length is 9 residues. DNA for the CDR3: TGTGCCAGCAGCCTCGAGCAGTACTTC. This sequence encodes CASSLEQYF.